This T cell receptor beta chain was sequenced during a study of T cell responses to AZD1222 COVID-19 vaccine. Data came from immunoSEQ multiplex PCR; TCRdb stores just in-frame clones and leaves some out. This sample has 90,000 to 120,000 clones, with roughly nine tenths found just once. V lost 1 base to trimming and J lost 2 bases, with 11 bases between them. The germline V gene has CDR1 SGHTA and CDR2 FQGNSA. This CDR3 has 15 amino acids. The source was peripheral blood, collected on day 0 of AZD1222 vaccination. This chain joins TRBV7-2 and TRBJ2-5; tentative D call: TRBD2 (7 bases). The sequence derives from an adult in good health. Here the CDR3 DNA reads TGTGCCAGCAGCTTAGGGGGGGGGCCTCAAGAGACCCAGTACTTC. Translated, it gives CASSLGGGPQETQYF.